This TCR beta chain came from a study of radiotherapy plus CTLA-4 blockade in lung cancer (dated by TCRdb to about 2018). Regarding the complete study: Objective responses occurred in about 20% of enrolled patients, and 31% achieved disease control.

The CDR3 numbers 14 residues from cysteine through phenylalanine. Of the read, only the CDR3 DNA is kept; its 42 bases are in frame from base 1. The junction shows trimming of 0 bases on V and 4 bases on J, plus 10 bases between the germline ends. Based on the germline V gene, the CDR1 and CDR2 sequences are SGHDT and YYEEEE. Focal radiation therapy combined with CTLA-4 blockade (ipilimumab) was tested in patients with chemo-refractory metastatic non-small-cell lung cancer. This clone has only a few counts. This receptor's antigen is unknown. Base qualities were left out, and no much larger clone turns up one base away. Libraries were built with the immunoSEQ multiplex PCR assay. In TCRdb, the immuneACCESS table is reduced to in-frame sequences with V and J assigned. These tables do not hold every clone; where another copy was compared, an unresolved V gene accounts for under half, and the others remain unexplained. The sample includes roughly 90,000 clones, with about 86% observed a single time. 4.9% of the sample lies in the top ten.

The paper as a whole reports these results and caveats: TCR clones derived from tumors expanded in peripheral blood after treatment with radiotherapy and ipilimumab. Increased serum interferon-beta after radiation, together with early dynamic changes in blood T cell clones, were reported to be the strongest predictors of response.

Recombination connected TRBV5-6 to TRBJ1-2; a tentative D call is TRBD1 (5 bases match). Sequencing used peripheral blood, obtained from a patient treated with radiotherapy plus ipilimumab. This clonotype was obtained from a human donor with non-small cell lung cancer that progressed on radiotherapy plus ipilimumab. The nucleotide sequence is TGTGCCAGCAGCTTGGCCGGGGCCCTCTATGGCTACACCTTC. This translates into CASSLAGALYGYTF.